A selection of T cell receptor beta chains follows, all from one sample in a study of blood T cell repertoires in COVID-19. Only in-frame clones appear in the TCRdb table, and some are missing; sequencing was by immunoSEQ multiplex PCR. Altogether tens of thousands of clones are present, 85% to 90% being singletons, with the ten largest covering roughly 4.3%. Sequencing was carried out using peripheral blood. Receptors originate from a man between 35 and 55 years old with COVID-19, enrolled during active disease. CDR3s include the opening cysteine and the closing phenylalanine or tryptophan. The D gene is left open where the match is weak. Clone size is shown for a subset of rows, as once, few, many or a class of expanded clone.

D: TRBD2
J: TRBJ2-1
V: TRBV5-4
length: 15
size: -
CDR3: CASSLGGRPGNEQFF
DNA: TGTGCCAGCAGCCTGGGGGGGAGGCCTGGTAATGAGCAGTTCTTC

D: -
J: TRBJ2-3
V: TRBV12-3/TRBV12-4
length: 13
size: -
CDR3: CASRYYREDTQYF
DNA: TGTGCCAGCAGATATTACAGGGAAGATACGCAGTATTTT

D: -
J: TRBJ1-3
V: TRBV30
length: 12
size: -
CDR3: CAWKDSGNTIYF
DNA: TGTGCCTGGAAGGACAGCGGAAACACCATATATTTT

D: -
J: TRBJ2-1
V: TRBV28
length: 11
size: once
CDR3: CASSSTVEQFF
DNA: TGTGCCAGCAGTTCGACAGTAGAGCAGTTCTTC

D: -
J: TRBJ1-2
V: TRBV28
length: 11
size: -
CDR3: CATGQNYGYTF
DNA: TGTGCCACTGGACAGAACTATGGCTACACCTTC

D: -
J: TRBJ1-2
V: TRBV27
length: 13
size: -
CDR3: CASSGWGVGGYTF
DNA: TGTGCCAGCAGTGGGTGGGGGGTCGGCGGCTACACCTTC

D: TRBD1
J: TRBJ1-6
V: TRBV2
length: 16
size: -
CDR3: CASSDLGQGKNSPLHF
DNA: TGTGCCAGCAGTGATCTCGGACAGGGAAAAAATTCACCCCTCCACTTT

D: -
J: TRBJ1-6
V: TRBV5-6
length: 16
size: -
CDR3: CASSFGATGLGSPLHF
DNA: TGTGCCAGCAGCTTTGGTGCCACAGGGTTGGGATCACCCCTCCACTTT

D: TRBD1
J: TRBJ1-2
V: TRBV19
length: 13
size: -
CDR3: CASTVQGDYGYTF
DNA: TGTGCCAGTACTGTACAGGGGGACTATGGCTACACCTTC

D: TRBD1
J: TRBJ2-7
V: TRBV27
length: 13
size: few
CDR3: CASSSQGAGEQYF
DNA: TGTGCCAGCAGCAGTCAGGGGGCAGGCGAGCAGTACTTC

D: TRBD1
J: TRBJ1-4
V: TRBV5-6
length: 15
size: -
CDR3: CASNNAGTANEKLFF
DNA: TGTGCCAGCAACAACGCCGGGACAGCTAATGAAAAACTGTTTTTT

D: TRBD1
J: TRBJ1-2
V: TRBV5-4
length: 15
size: -
CDR3: CASSSGQGANYGYTF
DNA: TGTGCCAGCAGCTCGGGACAGGGGGCCAACTATGGCTACACCTTC

D: -
J: TRBJ2-4
V: TRBV7-9
length: 13
size: -
CDR3: CASSLATKNIQYF
DNA: TGTGCCAGCAGCTTAGCCACCAAAAACATTCAGTACTTC

D: -
J: TRBJ1-2
V: TRBV6-5
length: 12
size: -
CDR3: CASYRQGSGYTF
DNA: TGTGCCAGCTATCGGCAGGGTAGTGGCTACACCTTC

D: TRBD1
J: TRBJ1-1
V: TRBV6-5
length: 15
size: -
CDR3: CASRYTTGGAAEAFF
DNA: TGTGCCAGCAGATACACGACAGGGGGCGCGGCTGAAGCTTTCTTT

D: -
J: TRBJ2-2
V: TRBV7-7
length: 13
size: -
CDR3: CASSLTGTGELFF
DNA: TGTGCCAGCAGCTTAACCGGCACCGGGGAGCTGTTTTTT

D: -
J: TRBJ1-5
V: TRBV7-9
length: 13
size: few
CDR3: CASSPRGSQPQHF
DNA: TGTGCCAGCAGCCCCCGAGGGAGTCAGCCCCAGCATTTT